The 13 T cell receptor beta chains in this list originate from one sample, sequenced in a study of cytomegalovirus exposure and HLA in healthy donors. The PCR was carried out with 60 Vbeta primers and 13 Jbeta primers. Sequencing was performed with immunoSEQ multiplex PCR; in TCRdb, only in-frame clones are kept and a portion is missing. The table records roughly 300,000 clones, roughly 90% of them present only once. Sequenced input: PBMCs. Source of these receptors: a middle-aged man in good health and CMV-seropositive.

This chain joins TRBV6-6 and TRBJ2-7, with 9 positions matching TRBD2. Germline loops: CDR1 MNHNY, CDR2 SVGAGI (reference sequence). The CDR3 is 15 amino acids. J lost 5 bases, V lost 2 bases, and 7 bases had no gene match. CDR3 protein: CASSYGGGRADEQYF. DNA of the CDR3: TGTGCCAGCAGTTACGGAGGCGGGAGGGCCGACGAGCAGTACTTC.

J is TRBJ2-7 and V is TRBV28; 12 bases agree with TRBD1. CDR1 and CDR2 (germline): MDHEN, SYDVKM. The length of the CDR3 is 15 residues. V was clipped by 3 bases and J by 5 bases; unmatched bases: 5. This chain's CDR3 is CASSFLGTGGHEQYF. Written as DNA, the CDR3 is TGTGCCAGCAGTTTCCTCGGGACAGGGGGCCACGAGCAGTACTTC.

Written as DNA, the CDR3 is TGCGCCAGCAGCCCTCATGGGGTTCCGGGACAGGGGACAGACGGGGAGCTGTTTTTT. This sequence encodes CASSPHGVPGQGTDGELFF. The V gene is TRBV5-1, the J gene TRBJ2-2, with 10 bases lining up with TRBD1. The CDR3 runs to 19 residues. The germline V gene encodes CDR1 SGHRS and CDR2 YFSETQ. The ends lost 4 bases at V and 7 bases at J; junction bases unmatched: 19.

Concerning this clone itself: Its ends do not fully match the called genes, so a read error is possible. This rearrangement joins TRBV28 to TRBJ2-3; a weak D match, TRBD2 (7 bases). This CDR3 has 17 residues. Germline V gene lookup returns CDR1 MDHEN and CDR2 SYDVKM. CDR3 bases: TGTACCAGCAGAGGAAGGGGTAGCGGGTTAGGGGGAGATACGCAGTATTTT. Translating it yields CTSRGRGSGLGGDTQYF.

The CDR3: CASSAGRQGWGNTEAFF. The CDR3 DNA reads as TGTGCCAGCAGCGCCGGGAGGCAGGGGTGGGGGAACACTGAAGCTTTCTTT. The chain combines TRBV2 with TRBJ1-1, with D possibly matching TRBD1 (6 bases). There are 17 residues in the CDR3. Germline loops: CDR1 SNHLY, CDR2 FYNNEI. V was shortened by 6 bases and J by 1 base, with 21 bases between the two germline ends.

The chain couples TRBV6-5 to TRBJ2-7, with D possibly being TRBD2 (5 bases). CDR1 is MNHEY, CDR2 SVGAGI, per germline. The V end was cut by 7 bases, the J end by 0 bases, with 13 bases between. The CDR3 consists of 14 residues. The CDR3 DNA reads TGTGCCAGCAAGGGAGTCTTGAGCTCCTACGAGCAGTACTTC. Translation gives CASKGVLSSYEQYF.

The V call is TRBV19, the J call TRBJ1-5, with a weak D call TRBD1 (5 bases). The V end lost 3 bases, the J end lost 0 bases, and 9 bases lay between the germline ends. From germline, CDR1 is LNHDA and CDR2 SQIVND (reference sequence). The CDR3 spans 15 residues. CDR3 loop: CASSIDSYSNQPQHF. The CDR3 coding sequence is TGTGCCAGTAGTATTGACAGTTATAGCAATCAGCCCCAGCATTTT.

This clone was recorded once. The CDR3 sequence: CASSRSLSPGTGGETQYF. Here the CDR3 DNA reads TGTGCCAGCTCACGATCCCTCTCCCCCGGGACAGGGGGAGAGACCCAGTACTTC. This chain links TRBV18 with TRBJ2-5, with 11 bases that match TRBD1. V lost 4 bases to trimming and J lost 4 bases; unmatched junction nucleotides: 14. This CDR3 has 18 residues. CDR1 is KGHSH, CDR2 LQKENI, per germline.

V usage is TRBV28 and J usage is TRBJ1-2, with D uncertain. V shed 6 bases and J shed 5 bases, with 7 bases lying between them. The CDR3 has 11 residues. Germline V gene data show CDR1 as MDHEN and CDR2 as SYDVKM. The CDR3 DNA sequence: TGTGCCAGCAGCCAGGCTTATGGCTACACCTTC. Residues: CASSQAYGYTF.

This clone was observed a handful of times. The chain uses TRBV6-5 and TRBJ1-1; TRBD1 matches 7 bases. The germline gives CDR1 MNHEY, CDR2 SVGAGI. The CDR3 runs to 16 residues. The junction had 7 bases not matched to a gene; V was cut back by 2 bases and J by 1 base. CDR3 coding DNA: TGTGCCAGCAGTTACGGGAGACAGGGCCCGAACACTGAAGCTTTCTTT. It encodes CASSYGRQGPNTEAFF.

The chain recombines TRBV5-1 with TRBJ2-1; 11 bases map to TRBD2. V was clipped by 2 bases and J by 2 bases; unmatched bases: 3. This CDR3 spans 16 amino acids. Germline V gene sequence: CDR1 SGHRS, CDR2 YFSETQ. The CDR3 nucleotides are TGCGCCAGCAGCTTCCAACTAGCGGGGGCCTACAATGAGCAGTTCTTC. Translating it yields CASSFQLAGAYNEQFF. The full variable domain, with the rest looked up from reference TRBV5-1 and TRBJ2-1, is KAGVTQTPRYLIKTRGQQVTLSCSPISGHRSVSWYQQTPGQGLQFLFEYFSETQRNKGNFPGRFSGRQFSNSRSEMNVSTLELGDSALYLCASSFQLAGAYNEQFFGPGTRLTVL.

The chain is built from TRBV27 and TRBJ1-6; 8 bases map to TRBD1. The trim removed 2 bases at V and 5 bases at J, leaving 8 bases unmatched. The CDR3 extends over 17 amino acids. Germline V gene lookup returns CDR1 MNHEY and CDR2 SMNVEV (reference sequence). CDR3 in amino acids: CASSLRAGQVNNSPLHF. CDR3 nucleotide sequence: TGTGCCAGCAGTTTAAGGGCGGGACAGGTCAATAATTCACCCCTCCACTTT.

This chain links TRBV7-9 with TRBJ2-7, with 7 bases that match TRBD1. The germline CDR1 and CDR2 sequences are SEHNR and FQNEAQ (reference sequence). The CDR3 has 16 residues. Trimming took 0 bases from V and 12 from J; bases not matched to a gene: 17. The CDR3 DNA follows: TGTGCCAGCAGCTTAGCGATCGCAACAGGGGCCAACATAGGGTACTTC. The encoded protein is CASSLAIATGANIGYF.